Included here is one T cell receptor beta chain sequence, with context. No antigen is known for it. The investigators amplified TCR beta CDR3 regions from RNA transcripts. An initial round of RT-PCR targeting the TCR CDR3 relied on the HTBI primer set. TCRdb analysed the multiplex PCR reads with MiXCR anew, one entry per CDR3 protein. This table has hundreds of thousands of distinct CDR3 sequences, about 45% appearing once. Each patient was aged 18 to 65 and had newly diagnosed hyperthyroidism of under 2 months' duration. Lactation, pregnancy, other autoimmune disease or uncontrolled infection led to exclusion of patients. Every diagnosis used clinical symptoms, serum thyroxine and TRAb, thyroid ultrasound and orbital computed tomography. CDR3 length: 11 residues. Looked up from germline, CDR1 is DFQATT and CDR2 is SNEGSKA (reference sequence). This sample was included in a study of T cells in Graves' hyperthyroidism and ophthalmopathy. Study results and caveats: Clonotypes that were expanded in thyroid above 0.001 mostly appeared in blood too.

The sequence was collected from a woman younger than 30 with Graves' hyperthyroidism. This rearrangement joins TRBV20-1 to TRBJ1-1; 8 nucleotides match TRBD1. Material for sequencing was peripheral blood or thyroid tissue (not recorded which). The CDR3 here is CRAGGGTEAFF. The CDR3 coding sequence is TGCAGGGCAGGGGGCGGGACTGAAGCTTTCTTT.